Reported below is one T cell receptor beta chain. The CDR3 spans 13 residues. Trimming at V came to 4 bases and at J to 5 bases, leaving 1 base not matched to a gene. Germline-derived CDR1 and CDR2 are MNHEY and SMNVEV (reference sequence). The data originate from a study of blood T cell repertoires in COVID-19. As for the study in general: Both acute and convalescent COVID-19 samples were obtained from the United States, Italy and Spain. PBMCs, B-cell-depleted T cells, or T cells provided the cDNA or gDNA that made up the material.

In the authors' workflow: The authors estimated nucleated cell counts from reference gene primer amplification. Sequenced by immunoSEQ multiplex PCR; TCRdb stores in-frame clones only, minus some. The DNA was the basis for D and trimming; V, J and clone size are from that table. This table has 170,000 or so clones, more than 85% appearing once. V usage is TRBV27 and J usage is TRBJ1-5; 8 nucleotides align to TRBD1. Input material: peripheral blood. The TCR comes from a man between 40 and 49 years old with active or convalescent COVID-19. The DNA of the CDR3 is TGTGCCAGCAGTTCAGGGGGCCATCAGCCCCAGCATTTT. It translates to CASSSGGHQPQHF.